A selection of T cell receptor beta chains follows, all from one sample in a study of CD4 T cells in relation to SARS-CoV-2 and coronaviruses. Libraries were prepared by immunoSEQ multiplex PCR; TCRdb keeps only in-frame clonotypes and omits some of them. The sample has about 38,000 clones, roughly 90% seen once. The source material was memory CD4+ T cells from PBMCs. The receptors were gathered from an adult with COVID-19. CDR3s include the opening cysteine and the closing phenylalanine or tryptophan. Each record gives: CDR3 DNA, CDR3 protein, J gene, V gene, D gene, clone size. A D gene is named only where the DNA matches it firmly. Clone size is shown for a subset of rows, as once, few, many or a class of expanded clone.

cdr3_nt: TGTGCCAGCAGTCCCGGGCTAGCGGGGGCCGGGGAGCTGTTTTTT; cdr3_aa: CASSPGLAGAGELFF; j_call: TRBJ2-2; v_call: TRBV11-2; d_call: TRBD2; clone_size: once
cdr3_nt: TGTGCCAGCAGCGTATCGGATACAGGGGTAGGGGAAAAACTGTTTTTT; cdr3_aa: CASSVSDTGVGEKLFF; j_call: TRBJ1-4; v_call: TRBV9; d_call: TRBD1; clone_size: NA
cdr3_nt: TGTGCCAGCAGCTTGTTGGGGCAGGAGATAGAGACCCAGTACTTC; cdr3_aa: CASSLLGQEIETQYF; j_call: TRBJ2-5; v_call: TRBV5-6; d_call: NA; clone_size: NA
cdr3_nt: TGTGCCAGCAGTTTATCTACCGGATTCCTGTACTTC; cdr3_aa: CASSLSTGFLYF; j_call: TRBJ2-5; v_call: TRBV28; d_call: NA; clone_size: NA
cdr3_nt: TGTGCCAGCAGTTTATGGGGACTAGCGGGGGTTAACCCAAGGAATGAGCAGTTCTTC; cdr3_aa: CASSLWGLAGVNPRNEQFF; j_call: TRBJ2-1; v_call: TRBV27; d_call: TRBD2; clone_size: NA
cdr3_nt: TGTGCCAGCACAGCGTCTGGGGCCAACGTCCTGACTTTC; cdr3_aa: CASTASGANVLTF; j_call: TRBJ2-6; v_call: TRBV14; d_call: NA; clone_size: NA
cdr3_nt: TGTGCCAGCAGTTTCAGGGGGGGTAATGAAAAACTGTTTTTT; cdr3_aa: CASSFRGGNEKLFF; j_call: TRBJ1-4; v_call: TRBV6-5; d_call: TRBD1; clone_size: NA
cdr3_nt: TGTGCCAGCAGCTTGGGCGGGGGGGCCCTTGAGACCCAGTACTTC; cdr3_aa: CASSLGGGALETQYF; j_call: TRBJ2-5; v_call: TRBV11-2; d_call: TRBD2; clone_size: NA
cdr3_nt: TGTGCCAGCAGTTACGCGAGCTCCTACGAGCAGTACTTC; cdr3_aa: CASSYASSYEQYF; j_call: TRBJ2-7; v_call: TRBV6-2/TRBV6-3; d_call: NA; clone_size: NA
cdr3_nt: TGTGCCAGCAGCTCACAGGGGGGATCACCCCTCCACTTT; cdr3_aa: CASSSQGGSPLHF; j_call: TRBJ1-6; v_call: TRBV5-6; d_call: TRBD1; clone_size: NA
cdr3_nt: TGCGCCAGCAGTGACGGACTAGCGGGGGGGCCCGGGGAGCTGTTTTTT; cdr3_aa: CASSDGLAGGPGELFF; j_call: TRBJ2-2; v_call: TRBV10-1; d_call: TRBD2; clone_size: NA